The 6 T cell receptor beta chains reported below all come from one sample, sequenced in a study of blood T cell repertoires in COVID-19. This table comes from immunoSEQ multiplex PCR, and its TCRdb copy is limited to in-frame clones, with some not included. This table has over 150,000 clones, roughly 85% appearing once. The sequencing sample was made of peripheral blood. Source of these receptors: a woman older than 75 with active or convalescent COVID-19.

The chain carries TRBV6-2 or TRBV6-3 and TRBJ2-1, with D unresolved. Germline V gives CDR1 MNHEY, CDR2 SVGEGT. The CDR3 spans 17 residues. V was trimmed by 2 bases and J by 5 bases, leaving 19 bases between them. CDR3 loop: CASSYVVLSPRNNEQFF. The CDR3 coding sequence is TGTGCCAGCAGTTACGTTGTATTATCCCCCAGAAACAATGAGCAGTTCTTC.

The chain uses TRBV7-9 and TRBJ1-1, with TRBD1 as a possible D gene (6 bases). V was pared by 5 bases and J by 4 bases, with 17 bases between. Germline V gene sequence: CDR1 SEHNR, CDR2 FQNEAQ (reference sequence). The CDR3 runs to 15 residues. The CDR3 coding sequence is TGTGCCAGCAGCCGCCGGGGGGGCATTGGCACTGAAGCTTTCTTT. Residues: CASSRRGGIGTEAFF.

The CDR3 region has the DNA TGTGCCAGCAGTTCTCGTTATGGCTACACCTTC. This translates into CASSSRYGYTF. The chain carries TRBV28 and TRBJ1-2; D is uncertain. The CDR3 loop spans 11 amino acids. V gave up 4 bases and J gave up 5 bases, with 5 bases separating them. Germline CDR1 MDHEN, CDR2 SYDVKM.

The V call is TRBV20-1, the J call TRBJ1-5, with TRBD1 identical over 7 bases. The CDR3 is made up of 17 amino acids. V lost 3 bases, J lost 0 bases, and 11 bases stayed unmatched. Germline CDR1 and CDR2: DFQATT and SNEGSKA (reference sequence). The CDR3 bases are TGCAGTGCTAGTAGGCAGGGGGTGGACGGTAGCAATCAGCCCCAGCATTTT. As protein: CSASRQGVDGSNQPQHF.

The chain is built from TRBV28 and TRBJ1-6, with 8 bases fitting TRBD1. CDR1 is MDHEN, CDR2 SYDVKM, per germline. Trimming cost V 5 bases and J 10 bases; bases outside gene matches: 7. The CDR3 has 14 amino acids. CDR3 residues: CASSPGQAGSPLHF. The CDR3 nucleotides are TGTGCCAGCAGTCCGGGACAGGCGGGATCACCCCTCCACTTT.

A single count supports this clone. The chain couples TRBV10-3 to TRBJ2-7; TRBD1 might be the D (6 bases). Germline lookup yields CDR1 ENHRY and CDR2 SYGVKD. The CDR3 runs 15 residues. The V end lost 3 bases, the J end lost 0 bases, and 12 bases lay between the germline ends. The CDR3 region has the DNA TGTGCCATCAGTGAAGGGACACTCGTCTCCTACGAGCAGTACTTC. Amino acids: CAISEGTLVSYEQYF.